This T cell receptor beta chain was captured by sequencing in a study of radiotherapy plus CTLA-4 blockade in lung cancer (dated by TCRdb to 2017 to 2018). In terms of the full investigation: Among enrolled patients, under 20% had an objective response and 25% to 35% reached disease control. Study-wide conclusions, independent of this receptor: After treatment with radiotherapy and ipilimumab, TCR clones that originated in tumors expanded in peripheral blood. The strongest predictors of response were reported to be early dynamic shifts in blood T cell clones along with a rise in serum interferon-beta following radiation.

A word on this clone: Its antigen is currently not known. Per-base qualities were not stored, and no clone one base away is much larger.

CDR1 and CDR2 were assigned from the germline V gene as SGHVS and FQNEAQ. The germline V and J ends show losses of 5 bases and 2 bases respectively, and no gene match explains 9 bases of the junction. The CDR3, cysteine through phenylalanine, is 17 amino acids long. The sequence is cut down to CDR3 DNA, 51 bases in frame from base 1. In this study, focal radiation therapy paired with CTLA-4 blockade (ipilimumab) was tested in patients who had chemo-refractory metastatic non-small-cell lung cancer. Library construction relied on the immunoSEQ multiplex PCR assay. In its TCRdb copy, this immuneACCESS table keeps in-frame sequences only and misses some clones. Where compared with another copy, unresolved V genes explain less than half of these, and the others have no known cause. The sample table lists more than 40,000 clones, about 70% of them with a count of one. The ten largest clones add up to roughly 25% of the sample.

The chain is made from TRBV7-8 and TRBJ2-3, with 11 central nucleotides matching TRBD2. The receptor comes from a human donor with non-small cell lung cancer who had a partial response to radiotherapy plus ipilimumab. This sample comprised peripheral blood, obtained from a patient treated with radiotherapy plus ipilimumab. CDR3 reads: CASSVRSSGGFTDTQYF. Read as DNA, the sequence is TGTGCCAGCAGCGTCCGTTCTAGCGGGGGGTTCACAGATACGCAGTATTTT.